Below are 32 T cell receptor beta chains sequenced from a single sample in a study of human T cells and chemical hapten exposure (dated by TCRdb to about 2021). To prepare the library, RACE was applied. The instrument given in TCRdb is NextSeq 500. TCRdb cleaned the public reads at Q25 with fastp, built clones with MiXCR and kept in-frame beta chains. Rows merge per CDR3 protein into single entries with the most common DNA and genes. The sample records fewer than 400,000 distinct CDR3 sequences, around 7% of which are singletons. The ten largest clones represent about 8% of the sample. The label giving this sample's time point can be read as: patch test 1, 2 weeks after DPC sensitization. This specimen's treatment or condition label, interpreted: therapeutic diphenylcyclopropenone sensitization with weekly scalp DPC. The sample here was whole blood, taken in connection with sensitization to the hapten diphenylcyclopropenone (DPC). Every receptor here comes from a woman aged 18-29 years with alopecia areata. Some clones in this sample may be carry-over from other donors' samples.

The chain joins TRBV10-3 to TRBJ1-6; no reliable D call. Deletions cut 6 bases from V and 4 bases from J, with 13 bases between. This CDR3 contains 15 residues. Germline lookup yields CDR1 ENHRY and CDR2 SYGVKD. Here the CDR3 DNA reads TGTGCCATCAGGCAAGGGCTCGAGTATAATTCACCCCTCCACTTT. Residues: CAIRQGLEYNSPLHF.

Ten or more counts support this clonotype. The CDR3 here is CASSFTSGEDTQYF. DNA for the CDR3: TGCGCCAGCAGCTTCACTAGCGGGGAAGATACGCAGTATTTT. V and J are TRBV5-1 and TRBJ2-3, with 10 bases lining up with TRBD2. The CDR3 has 14 residues. Losses at the gene ends were 2 bases for V and 5 bases for J; bases not matched to a gene: 2. Germline V CDR1 and CDR2: SGHRS, YFSETQ. Together with reference TRBV5-1 and TRBJ2-3, the CDR3 gives the full variable domain: KAGVTQTPRYLIKTRGQQVTLSCSPISGHRSVSWYQQTPGQGLQFLFEYFSETQRNKGNFPGRFSGRQFSNSRSEMNVSTLELGDSALYLCASSFTSGEDTQYFGPGTRLTVL.

This clonotype showed up just a few times. The gene calls are TRBV20-1 and TRBJ1-5, with a possible D match to TRBD1 (6 bases). Between the trimmed V and J ends, which lost 6 bases and 8 bases, there was a span of 14 bases. The CDR3 loop spans 12 amino acids. CDR1 is DFQATT and CDR2 is SNEGSKA in the germline V gene (reference sequence). For the CDR3, the DNA is TGCAGTGCCCTAGGGGGAATTAAGCCCCAGCATTTT. It specifies CSALGGIKPQHF.

This clonotype was observed at least ten times. The chain uses TRBV5-1 and TRBJ2-3; 12 nucleotides agree with TRBD2. The CDR3 runs to 16 residues. Looked up from germline, CDR1 is SGHRS and CDR2 is YFSETQ. The J segment lost 0 bases and the V segment lost 4 bases, leaving 3 bases of the junction unmatched. The CDR3 protein is CASSVGLAGSTDTQYF. The CDR3 DNA reads as TGCGCCAGCAGCGTTGGACTAGCGGGGAGCACAGATACGCAGTATTTT.

The V call is TRBV4-1, the J call TRBJ2-7; D may be TRBD1 or TRBD2 (5 bases each). The length of the CDR3 is 16 residues. Per the germline V gene, CDR1 is MGHRA and CDR2 is YSYEKL. V gave up 0 bases and J gave up 4 bases, with 16 bases separating them. The CDR3 reads CASSQDPLGEGYEQYF. The CDR3 region has the DNA TGCGCCAGCAGCCAAGACCCGCTGGGCGAGGGGTACGAGCAGTACTTC.

This clonotype occurred many times. The chain recombines TRBV5-4 with TRBJ2-1, with TRBD2 matching over 9 bases. Germline trimming cut 4 bases from V and 3 bases from J; bases unmatched to any gene: 14. The CDR3 totals 18 residues. The germline CDR1 and CDR2 sequences are SGHNT and YYREEE (reference sequence). The CDR3, as DNA: TGTGCCAGCAGCCCGGGGGCTAGCGGGGTTGCACTCTACAATGAGCAGTTCTTC. Encoded protein: CASSPGASGVALYNEQFF.

The J gene is TRBJ1-5, the V gene TRBV7-2; a weak D match, TRBD1 (6 bases). V was trimmed by 2 bases and J by 2 bases, leaving 13 bases between them. This CDR3 contains 16 residues. Germline CDR1 reads SGHTA; CDR2 reads FQGNSA. The CDR3 spells CASSLLQGTGNQPQHF. The CDR3 bases are TGTGCCAGCAGCTTATTGCAGGGGACGGGCAATCAGCCCCAGCATTTT.

The rearrangement joins TRBV13 to TRBJ2-5; D gene uncertain. The germline V gene encodes CDR1 PRHDT and CDR2 FYEKMQ (reference sequence). The CDR3 runs 14 residues. Trimming took off 6 bases at V and 1 base at J, with 12 bases between the two ends. CDR3 coding DNA: TGTGCCAGCAGGTCGGGCCGCCTCCAAGAGACCCAGTACTTC. As protein: CASRSGRLQETQYF.

In its sample, this clonotype was seen many times. J is TRBJ2-7 and V is TRBV6-5, with D perhaps matching TRBD1 or TRBD2 (6 bases each). Trimming took 2 bases from V and 0 from J, leaving 11 bases between them. The CDR3 has 15 amino acids. Germline CDR1 and CDR2: MNHEY and SVGAGI. CDR3 sequence reads: CASSYKGGSSYEQYF. CDR3 coding DNA: TGTGCCAGCAGTTACAAGGGGGGAAGCTCCTACGAGCAGTACTTC.

There are a few counts of this clonotype. As DNA, the CDR3 is TGTGCCAGCAGAGGGGAACAGGGTCCTGAAGCTTTCTTT. Amino acids: CASRGEQGPEAFF. The chain joins TRBV6-1 to TRBJ1-1; possible D gene TRBD1, 6 bases. The V end was cut by 6 bases, the J end by 6 bases, with 14 bases between. CDR1 is MNHNS and CDR2 is SASEGT in the germline V gene. This CDR3 contains 13 residues.

This clonotype was seen a few times. This chain connects TRBV7-2 to TRBJ2-2, with 7 bases fitting TRBD1. The CDR3 loop spans 14 amino acids. With V trimmed by 5 bases and J by 7 bases, 7 bases remained unmatched. CDR1 and CDR2 from the germline V gene are SGHTA and FQGNSA. CDR3 protein: CASSPTGDGGELFF. CDR3 sequence (DNA): TGTGCCAGCAGCCCCACAGGGGACGGCGGGGAGCTGTTTTTT.

This clonotype was picked up many times. The chain employs TRBV7-9 and TRBJ1-2, with D tentatively TRBD1 (5 bases). The CDR3 sequence is 14 residues long. The germline V gene encodes CDR1 SEHNR and CDR2 FQNEAQ (reference sequence). V lost 8 bases to trimming and J lost 0 bases, with 13 bases between them. The CDR3, as DNA: TGTGCCAGCGGCAAGGAGACAGCTAACTATGGCTACACCTTC. It specifies CASGKETANYGYTF.

This clonotype came up many times. This chain links TRBV14 with TRBJ2-6, with D unclear. With 4 bases removed from V and 4 bases from J, the gap between germline ends came to 20 bases. The CDR3 spans 18 residues. CDR1 and CDR2 (germline): SGHDN, FVKESK. In nucleotides, the CDR3 is TGTGCCAGCAGCCCAAGTCCCGGATGGGCCCCCGGGGCCAACGTCCTGACTTTC. Protein sequence: CASSPSPGWAPGANVLTF.

This clonotype was seen repeatedly, ten times or more. This chain connects TRBV7-2 to TRBJ2-1, with 8 nucleotides matching TRBD2. Trimming removed 6 bases from V and 3 bases from J; junction bases left unmatched: 7. Germline CDR1 and CDR2: SGHTA and FQGNSA. This CDR3 spans 15 amino acids. CDR3 region: CASRGSGSYYNEQFF. Written as DNA, the CDR3 is TGTGCCAGCAGGGGGAGCGGGAGTTACTACAATGAGCAGTTCTTC.

This clonotype was observed many times. The V call is TRBV9, the J call TRBJ2-6; D may be TRBD1 (6 bases). Trimming took 0 bases from V and 4 from J, leaving 11 bases between them. Germline CDR1 SGDLS, CDR2 YYNGEE. The CDR3 extends over 16 amino acids. CDR3 DNA: TGTGCCAGCAGCGTAGGACCAGGGGCCGGGGCCAACGTCCTGACTTTC. It specifies CASSVGPGAGANVLTF.

This sequence joins TRBV7-9 and TRBJ1-5; no reliable D call. The CDR3 runs to 12 residues. CDR1 and CDR2 (germline): SEHNR, FQNEAQ (reference sequence). The germline V and J ends were trimmed by 5 bases and 10 bases, with 12 bases remaining between them. CDR3 DNA: TGTGCCAGCAGCGAGGTGACGAAACCCCAGCATTTT. Translated: CASSEVTKPQHF.

This clonotype was seen at least ten times. This rearrangement joins TRBV7-8 to TRBJ1-1; no clear D. Germline loops: CDR1 SGHVS, CDR2 FQNEAQ. Trimming took off 2 bases at V and 4 bases at J, with 14 bases between the two ends. CDR3 length: 15 amino acids. CDR3 DNA: TGTGCCAGCAGCTTACGGGGTGTTGAGGCCACTGAAGCTTTCTTT. It specifies CASSLRGVEATEAFF.

The V gene is TRBV5-5, the J gene TRBJ1-1, with TRBD1 matching over 7 bases. With 2 bases clipped from V and 4 bases from J, the junction kept 5 bases outside the gene matches. The CDR3 length is 14 residues. Germline CDR1 and CDR2: SGHKS and YYEKEE (reference sequence). Here the CDR3 reads CASSLWGDSTEAFF. CDR3 sequence (DNA): TGTGCCAGCAGCTTATGGGGGGACAGCACTGAAGCTTTCTTT.

About this clonotype: One base away lies a much larger clone, so this may be a sequencing read error. Given the absence of the conserved phenylalanine or tryptophan at the CDR3 end, a read error is likely. This chain connects TRBV6-5 to TRBJ1-5; tentative D call: TRBD1 (5 bases). Germline CDR1 MNHEY, CDR2 SVGAGI. V was clipped by 6 bases and J by 8 bases, with 23 bases between them. CDR3 length equals 16 residues. CDR3 DNA sequence: TGTGCCAGCAGCCCTGCTACGAAGGGGAACATCAAGCCCCAGCATATT. Protein: CASSPATKGNIKPQHI.

V usage is TRBV6-5 and J usage is TRBJ1-5, with D unclear. This CDR3 is 14 amino acids long. Looked up from germline, CDR1 is MNHEY and CDR2 is SVGAGI. V was trimmed by 6 bases and J by 1 base, leaving 10 bases between them. CDR3 DNA sequence: TGTGCCAGCAGCCGAGACCCAAGCAATCAGCCCCAGCATTTT. It codes for CASSRDPSNQPQHF.

There are many counts of this clonotype. This chain connects TRBV4-3 to TRBJ2-2; D is perhaps TRBD1 (6 bases). V lost 2 bases and J 6 bases, leaving 7 bases between the germline ends. CDR1 LGHNA and CDR2 YSLEER come from the germline V gene. CDR3 size: 13 residues. CDR3 bases: TGCGCCAGCAGCCAAACAGGGTCCGGGGAGCTGTTTTTT. Protein product: CASSQTGSGELFF.

This clonotype was recorded many times. This chain joins TRBV7-9 and TRBJ2-1; D gene ambiguous. Germline V CDR1 and CDR2: SEHNR, FQNEAQ (reference sequence). This CDR3 comprises 14 residues. V dropped 4 bases and J dropped 5 bases, with 12 bases sitting between them. The CDR3 DNA sequence: TGTGCCAGCAGCTCCGACTGGGCCAACAATGAGCAGTTCTTC. Translating gives CASSSDWANNEQFF.

This clonotype was observed a handful of times. The rearrangement uses TRBV4-2 and TRBJ1-1, with D possibly matching TRBD1 (5 bases). Deletions cut 3 bases from V and 5 bases from J, with 10 bases between. Germline loops: CDR1 LGHNA, CDR2 YNFKEQ. The CDR3 covers 13 residues. The CDR3 region is CASSQGERTEAFF. Here the CDR3 DNA reads TGTGCCAGCAGCCAGGGGGAAAGAACTGAAGCTTTCTTT.

This chain connects TRBV20-1 to TRBJ1-3; 7 bases map to TRBD1. The CDR3 spans 15 residues. V trimming: 5 bases; J trimming: 0 bases; junction bases outside the gene matches: 7. CDR1 and CDR2 from the germline V gene are DFQATT and SNEGSKA (reference sequence). The CDR3 DNA follows: TGCAGTGCTGTTAGGGCAGGGGGCTCTGGAAACACCATATATTTT. It encodes CSAVRAGGSGNTIYF.

This clonotype was seen ten or more times. This chain connects TRBV28 to TRBJ2-3; the D gene could be TRBD1 or TRBD2 (6 bases each). The CDR3 covers 15 residues. CDR1 MDHEN and CDR2 SYDVKM come from the germline V gene. Deletions cut 6 bases from V and 1 base from J, with 14 bases between. DNA of the CDR3: TGTGCCAGCAGCACCGGGGGCGCGGGCACAGATACGCAGTATTTT. It encodes CASSTGGAGTDTQYF.

The chain combines TRBV6-6 with TRBJ2-6; the match to TRBD1 covers 9 bases. Germline V lookup: CDR1 MNHNY, CDR2 SVGAGI (reference sequence). J was trimmed by 3 bases and V by 6 bases; bases with no gene match: 9. The CDR3 runs to 17 residues. The CDR3 sequence is CASRPPGQGFGANVLTF. In nucleotides, the CDR3 is TGTGCCAGCAGACCGCCGGGACAGGGCTTTGGGGCCAACGTCCTGACTTTC.

This clonotype was seen at least ten times. This chain joins TRBV12-3 or TRBV12-4 and TRBJ2-2; D possibly corresponds to TRBD1 (6 bases). V was cut by 2 bases and J by 4 bases, with 8 bases left in between. This CDR3 is 14 amino acids long. CDR3: CASSLTGTTGELFF. The DNA for the CDR3 is TGTGCCAGCAGTTTAACAGGGACCACCGGGGAGCTGTTTTTT.

Points on this clonotype: This may be a read error: a much more frequent sequence differs by one nucleotide. The chain couples TRBV7-9 to TRBJ2-1; D ambiguous. Germline V CDR1 and CDR2: SEHNR, FQNEAQ (reference sequence). The CDR3 consists of 13 residues. The CDR3 is CARSLGPVDEQFF. CDR3 nucleotides: TGTGCCAGGAGCTTAGGTCCAGTGGATGAGCAGTTCTTC.

The chain uses TRBV6-2 or TRBV6-3 and TRBJ1-5, with no clear D. The CDR3 sequence is 17 residues long. V was trimmed by 2 bases and J by 1 base, leaving 15 bases between them. CDR1 MNHEY and CDR2 SVGEGT come from the germline V gene. This CDR3 is CASSYGRAGGSNQPQHF. Written as DNA, the CDR3 is TGTGCCAGCAGTTACGGTCGGGCAGGAGGAAGCAATCAGCCCCAGCATTTT.

The chain carries TRBV7-2 and TRBJ2-1, with no clear D. This CDR3 is built from 15 residues. Trimming took off 0 bases at V and 7 bases at J, with 13 bases between the two ends. CDR1 is SGHTA and CDR2 is FQGNSA in the germline V gene. CDR3: CASSLAKDLGNEQFF. CDR3 coding DNA: TGTGCCAGCAGCTTAGCGAAGGACCTGGGGAATGAGCAGTTCTTC.

V and J are TRBV28 and TRBJ1-6, with D hard to call. Trimming stripped 7 bases from V and 9 bases from J, with 19 bases between. The CDR3 loop spans 15 amino acids. The germline V gene encodes CDR1 MDHEN and CDR2 SYDVKM. The CDR3 DNA reads as TGTGCCAGCACCCGGACCCCGCGGCACGGTTCACCCCTCCACTTT. Amino acids: CASTRTPRHGSPLHF.

This clonotype was detected many times. The rearrangement links TRBV28 to TRBJ1-1, with no clear D. The V gene's germline CDR1 is MDHEN and CDR2 SYDVKM. V was trimmed by 8 bases and J by 4 bases, leaving 26 bases between them. The CDR3 covers 17 residues. The CDR3 protein is CASAPGQADRLITEAFF. The DNA of the CDR3 is TGTGCCAGCGCCCCCGGGCAGGCGGATAGACTTATCACTGAAGCTTTCTTT.